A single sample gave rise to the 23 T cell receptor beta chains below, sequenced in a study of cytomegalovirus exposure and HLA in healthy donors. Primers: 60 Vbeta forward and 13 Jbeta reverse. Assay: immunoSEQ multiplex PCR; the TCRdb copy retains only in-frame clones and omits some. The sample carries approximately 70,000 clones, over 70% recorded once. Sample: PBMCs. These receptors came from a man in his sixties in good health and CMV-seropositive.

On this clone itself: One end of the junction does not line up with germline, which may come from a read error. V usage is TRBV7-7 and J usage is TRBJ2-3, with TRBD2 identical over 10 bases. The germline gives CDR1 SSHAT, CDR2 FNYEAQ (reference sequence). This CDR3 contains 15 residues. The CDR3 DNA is TGTGCTAGCAGCGCAGGACTAGCGGACACAGATACGCAGTATTTT. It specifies CASSAGLADTDTQYF.

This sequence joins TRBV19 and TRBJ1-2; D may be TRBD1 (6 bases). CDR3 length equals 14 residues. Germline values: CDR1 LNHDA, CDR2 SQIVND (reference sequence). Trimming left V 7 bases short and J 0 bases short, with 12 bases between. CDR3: CASILTGTNYGYTF. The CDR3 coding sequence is TGTGCCAGTATATTGACAGGCACTAACTATGGCTACACCTTC.

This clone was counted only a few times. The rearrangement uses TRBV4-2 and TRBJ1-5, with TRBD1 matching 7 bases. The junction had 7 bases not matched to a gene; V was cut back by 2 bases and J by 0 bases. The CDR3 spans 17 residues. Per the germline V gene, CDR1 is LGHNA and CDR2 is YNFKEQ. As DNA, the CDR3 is TGTGCCAGCAGCCAAACTGCTGGACAGGTTAGCAATCAGCCCCAGCATTTT. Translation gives CASSQTAGQVSNQPQHF.

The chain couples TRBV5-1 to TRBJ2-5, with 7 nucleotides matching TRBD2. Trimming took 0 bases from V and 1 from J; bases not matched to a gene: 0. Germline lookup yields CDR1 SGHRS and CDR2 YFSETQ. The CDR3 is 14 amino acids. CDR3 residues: CASSLGGGQETQYF. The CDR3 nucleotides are TGCGCCAGCAGCTTGGGCGGGGGCCAAGAGACCCAGTACTTC.

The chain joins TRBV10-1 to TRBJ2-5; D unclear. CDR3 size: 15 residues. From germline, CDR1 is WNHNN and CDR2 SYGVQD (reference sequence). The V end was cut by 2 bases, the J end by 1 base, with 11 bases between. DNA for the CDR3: TGCGCCAGCAGTGAGAGGAAGCGTTTCCAAGAGACCCAGTACTTC. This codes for CASSERKRFQETQYF.

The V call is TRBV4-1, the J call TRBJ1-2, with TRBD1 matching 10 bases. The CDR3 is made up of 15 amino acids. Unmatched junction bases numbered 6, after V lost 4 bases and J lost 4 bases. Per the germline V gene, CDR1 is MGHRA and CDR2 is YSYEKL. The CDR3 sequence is CASSPTGGARYGYTF. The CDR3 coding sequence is TGCGCCAGCAGCCCGACAGGGGGCGCCCGCTATGGCTACACCTTC.

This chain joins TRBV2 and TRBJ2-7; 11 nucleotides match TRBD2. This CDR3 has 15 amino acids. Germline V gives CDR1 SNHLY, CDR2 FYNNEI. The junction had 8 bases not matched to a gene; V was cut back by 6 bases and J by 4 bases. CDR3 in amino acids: CASRYTSGSSYEQYF. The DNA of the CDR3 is TGTGCCAGCAGATATACTAGCGGGAGCTCTTACGAGCAGTACTTC. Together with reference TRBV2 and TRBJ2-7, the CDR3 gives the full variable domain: EPEVTQTPSHQVTQMGQEVILRCVPISNHLYFYWYRQILGQKVEFLVSFYNNEISEKSEIFDDQFSVERPDGSNFTLKIRSTKLEDSAMYFCASRYTSGSSYEQYFGPGTRLTVT.

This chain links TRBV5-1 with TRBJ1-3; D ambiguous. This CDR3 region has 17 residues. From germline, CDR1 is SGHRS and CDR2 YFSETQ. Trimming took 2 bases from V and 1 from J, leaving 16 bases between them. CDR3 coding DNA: TGCGCCAGCAGCTTATATGACTTCGACTTGTCTGGAAACACCATATATTTT. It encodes CASSLYDFDLSGNTIYF.

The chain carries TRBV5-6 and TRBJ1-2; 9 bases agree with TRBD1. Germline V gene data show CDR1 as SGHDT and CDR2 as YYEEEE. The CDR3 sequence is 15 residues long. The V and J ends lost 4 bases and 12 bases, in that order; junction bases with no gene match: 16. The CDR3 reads CASSREIQGARANTF. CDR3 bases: TGTGCCAGCAGCCGAGAGATACAGGGGGCGCGGGCGAACACCTTC.

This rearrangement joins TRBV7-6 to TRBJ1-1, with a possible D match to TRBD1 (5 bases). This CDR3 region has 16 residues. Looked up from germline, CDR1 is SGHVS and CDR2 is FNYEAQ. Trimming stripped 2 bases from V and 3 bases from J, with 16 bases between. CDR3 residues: CASSLSVPAGHTEAFF. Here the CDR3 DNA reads TGTGCCAGCAGCTTATCCGTTCCTGCGGGGCACACTGAAGCTTTCTTT.

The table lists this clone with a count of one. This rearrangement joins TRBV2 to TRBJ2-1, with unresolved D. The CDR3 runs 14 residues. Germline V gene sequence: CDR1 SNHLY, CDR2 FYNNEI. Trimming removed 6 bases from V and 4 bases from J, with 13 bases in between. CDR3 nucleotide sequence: TGTGCCAGCAGAGACGCCGGAGAGTACAATGAGCAGTTCTTC. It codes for CASRDAGEYNEQFF.

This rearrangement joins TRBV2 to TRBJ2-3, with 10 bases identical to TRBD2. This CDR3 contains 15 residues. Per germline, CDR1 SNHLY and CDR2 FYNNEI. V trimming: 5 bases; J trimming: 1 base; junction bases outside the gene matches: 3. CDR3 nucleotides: TGTGCCAGCAGTCACCTAGCGGGAGGCACAGATACGCAGTATTTT. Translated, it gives CASSHLAGGTDTQYF.

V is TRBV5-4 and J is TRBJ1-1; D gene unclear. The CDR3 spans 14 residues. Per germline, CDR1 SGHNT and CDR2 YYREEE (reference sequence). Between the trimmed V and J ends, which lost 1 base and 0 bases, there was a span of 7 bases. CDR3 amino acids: CASSLNSLNTEAFF. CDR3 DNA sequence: TGTGCCAGCAGCTTGAATAGCCTGAACACTGAAGCTTTCTTT.

In DNA form, the CDR3 reads TGTGCCAGCAGTGTCTCAGGGGCTGGGGCCAACGTCCTGACTTTC. This gives the protein CASSVSGAGANVLTF. This sequence joins TRBV2 and TRBJ2-6; possibly TRBD1 for D (6 bases). The CDR3 loop spans 15 amino acids. V lost 4 bases and J lost 2, with 9 bases in between. The germline CDR1 and CDR2 sequences are SNHLY and FYNNEI.

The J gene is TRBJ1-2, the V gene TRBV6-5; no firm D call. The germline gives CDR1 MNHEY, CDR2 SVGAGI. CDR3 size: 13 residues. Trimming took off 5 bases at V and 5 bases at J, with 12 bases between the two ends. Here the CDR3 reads CASSKRDLYGYTF. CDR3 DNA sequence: TGTGCCAGCAGTAAGAGGGATTTGTATGGCTACACCTTC.

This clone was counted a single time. As DNA, the CDR3 is TGTGCCAGCAGAGCCGGGACAGGGACCCTCGAGCAGTACTTC. Protein sequence: CASRAGTGTLEQYF. The genes are TRBV7-9 and TRBJ2-7; 9 bases match TRBD1. CDR1 and CDR2 (germline): SEHNR, FQNEAQ (reference sequence). The ends lost 6 bases at V and 6 bases at J; junction bases unmatched: 9. This CDR3 contains 14 residues.

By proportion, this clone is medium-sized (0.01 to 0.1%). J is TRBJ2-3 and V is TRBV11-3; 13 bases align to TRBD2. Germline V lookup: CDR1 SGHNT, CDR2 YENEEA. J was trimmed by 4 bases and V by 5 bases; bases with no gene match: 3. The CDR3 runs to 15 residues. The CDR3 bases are TGTGCCAGCAGCCGGACTAGCGGGAGCCCAGATACGCAGTATTTT. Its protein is CASSRTSGSPDTQYF.

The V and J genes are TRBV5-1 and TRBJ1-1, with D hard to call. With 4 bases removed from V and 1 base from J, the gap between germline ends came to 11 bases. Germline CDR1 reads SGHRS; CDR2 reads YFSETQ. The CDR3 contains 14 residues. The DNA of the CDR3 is TGCGCCAGCAGCCCTTGGGGAGGGAACACTGAAGCTTTCTTT. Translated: CASSPWGGNTEAFF.

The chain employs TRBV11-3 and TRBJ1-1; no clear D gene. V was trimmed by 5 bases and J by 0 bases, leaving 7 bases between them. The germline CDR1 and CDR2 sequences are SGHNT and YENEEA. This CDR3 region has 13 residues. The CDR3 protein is CASSPSVNTEAFF. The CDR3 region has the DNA TGTGCCAGCAGCCCATCGGTGAACACTGAAGCTTTCTTT.

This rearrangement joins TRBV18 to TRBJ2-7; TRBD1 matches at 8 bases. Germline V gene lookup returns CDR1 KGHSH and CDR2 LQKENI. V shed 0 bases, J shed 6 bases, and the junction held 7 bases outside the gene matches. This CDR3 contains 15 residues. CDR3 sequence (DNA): TGTGCCAGCTCACCACCGTCCGGACAGGGTTTCGAGCAGTACTTC. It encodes CASSPPSGQGFEQYF.

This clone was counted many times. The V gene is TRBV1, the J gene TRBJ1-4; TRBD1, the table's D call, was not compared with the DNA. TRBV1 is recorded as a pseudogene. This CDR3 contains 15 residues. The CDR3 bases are TGCACCAGCAGCCAAGATCGGGACAGTAATGAAAAACTGTTTTTT. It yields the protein CTSSQDRDSNEKLFF.

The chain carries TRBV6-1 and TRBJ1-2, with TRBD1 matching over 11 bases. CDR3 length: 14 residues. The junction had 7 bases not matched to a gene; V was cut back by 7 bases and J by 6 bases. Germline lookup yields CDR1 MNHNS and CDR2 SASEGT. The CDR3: CASITGQGANGYTF. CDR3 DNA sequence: TGTGCCAGCATAACCGGACAGGGGGCGAATGGCTACACCTTC.

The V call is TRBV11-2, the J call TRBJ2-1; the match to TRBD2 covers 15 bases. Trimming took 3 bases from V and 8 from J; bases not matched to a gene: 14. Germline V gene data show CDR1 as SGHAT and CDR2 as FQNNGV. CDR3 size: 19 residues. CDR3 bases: TGTGCCAGCAGCTTTCGGACAGGAGGACTAGCGGGAGGGAACGATGAGCAGTTCTTC. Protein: CASSFRTGGLAGGNDEQFF.